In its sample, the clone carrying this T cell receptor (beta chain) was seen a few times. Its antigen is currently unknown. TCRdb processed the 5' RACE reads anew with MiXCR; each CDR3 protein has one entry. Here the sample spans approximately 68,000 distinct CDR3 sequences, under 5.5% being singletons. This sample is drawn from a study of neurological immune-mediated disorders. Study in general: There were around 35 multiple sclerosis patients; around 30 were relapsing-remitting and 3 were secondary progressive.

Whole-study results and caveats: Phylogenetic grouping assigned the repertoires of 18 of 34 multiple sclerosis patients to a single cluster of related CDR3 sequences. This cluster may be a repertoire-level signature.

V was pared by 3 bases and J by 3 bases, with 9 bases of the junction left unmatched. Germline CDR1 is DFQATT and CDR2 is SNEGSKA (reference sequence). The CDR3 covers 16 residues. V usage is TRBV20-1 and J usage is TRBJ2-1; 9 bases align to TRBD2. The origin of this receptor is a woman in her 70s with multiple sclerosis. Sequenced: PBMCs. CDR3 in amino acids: CSARHQVAGVYNEQFF. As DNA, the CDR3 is TGCAGTGCTAGGCACCAGGTAGCGGGAGTCTACAATGAGCAGTTCTTC.